One and the same sample provided the 30 T cell receptor beta chains below, sequenced in a study of CD8 T cells in Susac syndrome. Reverse transcription of roughly 0.5 to 1 ug RNA was carried out with random hexamers. Via MiXCR, TCRdb re-called the immunoSEQ multiplex PCR reads, giving one row per CDR3 protein. The sample yields approximately 120,000 distinct CDR3 sequences, roughly 89% seen once. Sequenced material: CD8+ T cells from PBMCs. The receptors stem from a human donor with multiple sclerosis.

The chain is built from TRBV18 and TRBJ2-7; D gene unclear. V was pared by 3 bases and J by 3 bases, with 9 bases between. The CDR3 is 13 residues long. In germline, CDR1 is KGHSH, CDR2 LQKENI. The CDR3 loop is CASSPPTGYEQYF. CDR3 nucleotide sequence: TGTGCCAGCTCACCCCCGACGGGCTACGAGCAGTACTTC. Full variable domain (outside the CDR3, taken from reference TRBV18 and TRBJ2-7): NAGVMQNPRHLVRRRGQEARLRCSPMKGHSHVYWYRQLPEEGLKFMVYLQKENIIDESGMPKERFSAEFPKEGPSILRIQQVVRGDSAAYFCASSPPTGYEQYFGPGTRLTVT.

This chain connects TRBV6-2 or TRBV6-3 to TRBJ1-4; D ambiguous. CDR3 length: 15 amino acids. From germline, CDR1 is MNHEY and CDR2 SVGEGT. Trimming stripped 0 bases from V and 4 bases from J, with 9 bases between. CDR3 coding DNA: TGTGCCAGCAGTTACTCGATAAGCCTTAATGAAAAACTGTTTTTT. Translating it yields CASSYSISLNEKLFF.

This chain uses TRBV30 with TRBJ2-3; D unresolved. The V gene lost 0 bases and the J gene lost 0 bases, with 4 bases spanning the gap. This CDR3 contains 13 residues. Germline V gene sequence: CDR1 GTSNPN, CDR2 SVGIG (reference sequence). CDR3 sequence (DNA): TGTGCCTGGAGTGTACTGAGCACAGATACGCAGTATTTT. Translation: CAWSVLSTDTQYF.

The CDR3 reads CASSLSLSIWNTGELFF. CDR3 coding DNA: TGTGCCAGCAGCTTGAGTTTGAGTATCTGGAACACCGGGGAGCTGTTTTTT. J is TRBJ2-2 and V is TRBV5-6; D gene ambiguous. Germline loops: CDR1 SGHDT, CDR2 YYEEEE. CDR3 length: 17 amino acids. V was clipped by 1 base and J by 1 base, with 14 bases between them.

The chain combines TRBV3-1 with TRBJ1-1; D unclear. This CDR3 comprises 14 residues. V lost 1 base to trimming and J lost 5 bases, with 11 bases between them. The germline CDR1 and CDR2 sequences are LGHDT and YNNKEL (reference sequence). The CDR3 DNA sequence: TGTGCCAGCAGCCAAGGCGTTTATGGAACTGAAGCTTTCTTT. The encoded protein is CASSQGVYGTEAFF.

The chain carries TRBV15 and TRBJ2-1, with TRBD2 matching over 9 bases. The CDR3 extends over 16 amino acids. The V and J ends lost 0 bases and 9 bases, in that order; junction bases with no gene match: 9. CDR1 and CDR2 (germline): LNHNV, YYDKDF (reference sequence). CDR3 residues: CATSRDPASGRSEQFF. The DNA for the CDR3 is TGTGCCACCAGCAGAGATCCTGCCAGCGGGAGGAGTGAGCAGTTCTTC.

The V gene is TRBV3-1, the J gene TRBJ2-7; weak D call: TRBD2 (5 bases). V was shortened by 5 bases and J by 3 bases, with 11 bases between the two germline ends. The CDR3 totals 13 residues. CDR1 is LGHDT and CDR2 is YNNKEL in the germline V gene (reference sequence). The CDR3 loop is CASSYGLLYEQYF. Written as DNA, the CDR3 is TGTGCCAGCAGCTACGGACTGCTCTACGAGCAGTACTTC.

The rearrangement links TRBV23-1 to TRBJ1-1; no clear D. TRBV23-1 is marked as an open reading frame, function uncertain. CDR3 length: 13 amino acids. With 10 bases removed from V and 1 base from J, the gap between germline ends came to 13 bases. CDR3 nucleotide sequence: TGCGCCACTACGGAGGAGGGGAACACTGAAGCTTTCTTT. Amino acid sequence: CATTEEGNTEAFF.

The chain has TRBV24-1 and TRBJ2-3, with 7 bases fitting TRBD1. The CDR3 loop spans 16 amino acids. Per the germline V gene, CDR1 is KGHDR and CDR2 is SFDVKD. Trimming at V came to 4 bases and at J to 11 bases, leaving 17 bases not matched to a gene. The CDR3 DNA is TGTGCCACCAGTGACAACCCCACCCGAGGACAGGCGTGGCAGTATTTT. Amino acids: CATSDNPTRGQAWQYF.

The chain has TRBV2 and TRBJ2-5; 8 bases align to TRBD1. Germline lookup yields CDR1 SNHLY and CDR2 FYNNEI. This CDR3 is built from 12 residues. V dropped 8 bases and J dropped 5; count of bases not matched to a gene: 4. CDR3 DNA sequence: TGTGCCAGCGGACAGGGAGATGAGACCCAGTACTTC. Translating gives CASGQGDETQYF.

This rearrangement joins TRBV10-3 to TRBJ2-5, with a possible D match to TRBD2 (5 bases). The ends were cut back, 0 bases at V and 2 bases at J, with 16 bases in the middle. Germline V lookup: CDR1 ENHRY, CDR2 SYGVKD. The CDR3 spans 17 residues. CDR3 nucleotide sequence: TGTGCCATCAGTGAGTCAGACCATCGACTAACGCAAGAGACCCAGTACTTC. Protein sequence: CAISESDHRLTQETQYF.

V usage is TRBV27 and J usage is TRBJ2-7; D perhaps matches TRBD2 (6 bases). Looked up from germline, CDR1 is MNHEY and CDR2 is SMNVEV (reference sequence). The CDR3 loop spans 14 amino acids. Trimming left V 8 bases short and J 5 bases short, with 19 bases between. CDR3 nucleotide sequence: TGTGCCAGCTGGGTTCGGGACTTCCCTGACGAGCAGTACTTC. It translates to CASWVRDFPDEQYF.

V gene TRBV4-3 combines with J gene TRBJ1-3; 7 nucleotides match TRBD1. J was trimmed by 0 bases and V by 1 base; bases with no gene match: 0. Germline CDR1 and CDR2: LGHNA and YSLEER. CDR3 length: 15 amino acids. DNA of the CDR3: TGCGCCAGCAGCCAAGCAGGGGGCTCTGGAAACACCATATATTTT. It is translated as CASSQAGGSGNTIYF.

This chain joins TRBV6-2 or TRBV6-3 and TRBJ2-1; D is possibly TRBD2 (5 bases). The ends were cut back, 2 bases at V and 7 bases at J, with 9 bases in the middle. The germline V gene encodes CDR1 MNHEY and CDR2 SVGEGT. There are 13 residues in the CDR3. In DNA form, the CDR3 reads TGTGCCAGCAGTTACACGGGATTAAATGAGCAGTTCTTC. Translated: CASSYTGLNEQFF.

V and J are TRBV6-5 and TRBJ1-1; 7 positions match TRBD1. J was trimmed by 4 bases and V by 0 bases; bases with no gene match: 11. The CDR3 is 17 residues long. Germline V gene sequence: CDR1 MNHEY, CDR2 SVGAGI. The CDR3 sequence is CASSYSRDSYLPTEAFF. The CDR3 nucleotides read TGTGCCAGCAGTTACTCGAGGGACAGCTACCTGCCCACTGAAGCTTTCTTT.

DNA of the CDR3: TGTGCCAGCAGCCCTCAAGCCGCCCTGGAGAGTTACAATGAGCAGTTCTTC. Translation gives CASSPQAALESYNEQFF. The chain joins TRBV7-9 to TRBJ2-1; no firm D call. Germline lookup yields CDR1 SEHNR and CDR2 FQNEAQ (reference sequence). The V end lost 5 bases, the J end lost 4 bases, and 21 bases lay between the germline ends. The CDR3 loop spans 17 amino acids.

In its sample, this clonotype was seen once. The chain couples TRBV7-9 to TRBJ2-5, with TRBD2 as a possible D gene (6 bases). CDR1 and CDR2 from the germline V gene are SEHNR and FQNEAQ (reference sequence). V lost 4 bases and J 5 bases, leaving 11 bases between the germline ends. The CDR3 totals 13 residues. The CDR3 coding sequence is TGTGCCAGCAGCTCGGGGGTGCGCGAGACCCAGTACTTC. Residues: CASSSGVRETQYF.

The sample holds a few counts of this clonotype. V gene TRBV4-3 combines with J gene TRBJ1-2, with 8 bases that match TRBD1. Germline V gene data show CDR1 as LGHNA and CDR2 as YSLEER. The CDR3 covers 14 residues. After removal of 4 bases from V and 8 bases from J, the junction contained 9 bases not matched to a gene. The DNA of the CDR3 is TGCGCCAGCAGCCTAACAGGGGGACTCGAGGGCTACACCTTC. The encoded protein is CASSLTGGLEGYTF.

This clonotype is a singleton in its sample. V is TRBV6-4 and J is TRBJ2-3; TRBD2 matches at 8 bases. The CDR3 has 15 amino acids. V was pared by 7 bases and J by 3 bases, with 9 bases of the junction left unmatched. Germline lookup yields CDR1 MRHNA and CDR2 SNTAGT. Here the CDR3 reads CASTQAGEATDTQYF. The CDR3 region has the DNA TGTGCCAGCACTCAAGCGGGAGAGGCGACAGATACGCAGTATTTT.

The CDR3 sequence: CASSFSAGTKHYEQYF. The CDR3 nucleotides read TGTGCCAGCAGTTTCTCGGCAGGTACGAAACATTACGAGCAGTACTTC. The chain has TRBV27 and TRBJ2-7; unclear D gene. CDR1 and CDR2 from the germline V gene are MNHEY and SMNVEV (reference sequence). Trimming pared 3 bases from V and 4 bases from J, leaving 19 bases between. The CDR3 extends over 16 amino acids.

CDR3 amino acids: CASRTGQGYEQYF. As DNA, the CDR3 is TGTGCCAGCAGGACGGGACAGGGCTACGAGCAGTACTTC. The chain couples TRBV27 to TRBJ2-7, with TRBD1 matching 9 bases. Germline CDR1 is MNHEY and CDR2 is SMNVEV (reference sequence). The CDR3 is made up of 13 amino acids. V shed 6 bases and J 3 bases; nucleotides not matched to a gene: 3.

Only one count was recorded for this clonotype. The J gene is TRBJ2-7, the V gene TRBV7-2; D is unresolved. CDR3 length: 15 residues. V was clipped by 4 bases and J by 1 base, with 14 bases between them. Germline V gives CDR1 SGHTA, CDR2 FQGNSA. DNA of the CDR3: TGTGCCAGCAGCTCGGACGCCAGATTGTCCTACGAGCAGTACTTC. Protein: CASSSDARLSYEQYF.

The chain carries TRBV15 and TRBJ2-4; a weak D match, TRBD1 (6 bases). Trimming left V 3 bases short and J 2 bases short, with 8 bases between. The CDR3 is 14 amino acids. In germline, CDR1 is LNHNV, CDR2 YYDKDF (reference sequence). CDR3 DNA sequence: TGTGCCACCAGCAGCAGGGGAACCAAAAACATTCAGTACTTC. It yields the protein CATSSRGTKNIQYF.

The chain couples TRBV12-3 or TRBV12-4 to TRBJ2-7; 7 bases line up with TRBD1. CDR3 length: 14 residues. V lost 0 bases, J lost 4 bases, and 3 bases stayed unmatched. The CDR3 loop is CASSLARGWYEQYF. CDR3 DNA sequence: TGTGCCAGCAGTTTAGCCAGGGGGTGGTACGAGCAGTACTTC.

The J gene is TRBJ2-1, the V gene TRBV5-1, with unresolved D. This CDR3 is 14 amino acids long. V lost 0 bases to trimming and J lost 5 bases, with 9 bases between them. CDR1 is SGHRS, CDR2 YFSETQ, per germline. This CDR3 reads CASSLASTHNEQFF. CDR3 DNA sequence: TGCGCCAGCAGCTTGGCTAGTACCCACAATGAGCAGTTCTTC. Looking up the rest from reference TRBV5-1 and TRBJ2-1 gives the full variable domain: KAGVTQTPRYLIKTRGQQVTLSCSPISGHRSVSWYQQTPGQGLQFLFEYFSETQRNKGNFPGRFSGRQFSNSRSEMNVSTLELGDSALYLCASSLASTHNEQFFGPGTRLTVL.

V usage is TRBV28 and J usage is TRBJ2-2, with D perhaps matching TRBD1 or TRBD2 (5 bases each). The germline CDR1 and CDR2 sequences are MDHEN and SYDVKM. There are 15 residues in the CDR3. V lost 6 bases, J lost 7 bases, and 18 bases lay in between. The CDR3 region is CASSARGLRHGELFF. The DNA of the CDR3 is TGTGCCAGCAGCGCCCGGGGCCTACGCCACGGGGAGCTGTTTTTT.

This chain links TRBV12-3 or TRBV12-4 with TRBJ1-2; D is undetermined. The CDR3 consists of 10 residues. Between the trimmed V and J ends, which lost 8 bases and 7 bases, there was a span of 8 bases. The CDR3: CASLCCGYTF. The CDR3, as DNA: TGTGCCAGCCTCTGCTGTGGCTACACCTTC.

This clonotype was detected only once. The rearrangement uses TRBV9 and TRBJ2-7; a possible D gene is TRBD2 (6 bases). Per the germline V gene, CDR1 is SGDLS and CDR2 is YYNGEE. This CDR3 spans 14 amino acids. With 0 bases removed from V and 5 bases from J, the gap between germline ends came to 12 bases. DNA of the CDR3: TGTGCCAGCAGCGTAGGTGGAGGGTTCGACGAGCAGTACTTC. This translates into CASSVGGGFDEQYF.

The V and J genes are TRBV4-1 and TRBJ2-5; maybe TRBD1 (5 bases). V was pared by 4 bases and J by 1 base, with 10 bases between. The CDR3 totals 14 residues. Germline values: CDR1 MGHRA, CDR2 YSYEKL. CDR3 in amino acids: CASSLQDLQETQYF. The CDR3 DNA sequence: TGCGCCAGCAGCCTACAGGACCTCCAAGAGACCCAGTACTTC.

In its sample, this clonotype was seen once. The V and J genes are TRBV15 and TRBJ2-2; unclear D gene. The CDR3 consists of 13 residues. The V and J ends lost 3 bases and 4 bases respectively, with 6 bases between them. Germline V CDR1 and CDR2: LNHNV, YYDKDF (reference sequence). CDR3 nucleotides: TGTGCCACCAGCAGGGGTGGCACCGGGGAGCTGTTTTTT. Translated, it gives CATSRGGTGELFF.